This T cell receptor beta chain was recovered during a study of early T cells in non-severe SARS-CoV-2 infection. Whole-study context: Chains were unpaired, as sequencing was done on bulk RNA from unsorted whole blood. Findings and limits, study-wide: There was a bias toward anti-spike CD8 responses in VDJdb matching, which missed private and CD4 specificities.

Germline V gene lookup returns CDR1 MNHNY and CDR2 SVGAGI (reference sequence). V was trimmed by 6 bases and J by 5 bases, leaving 13 bases between them. The CDR3 is 13 residues long. This clonotype was counted many times. Antigen specificity is unknown. Attachment of unique molecular identifiers was made to individual cDNA molecules. From the 5' RACE reads, TCRdb called clonotypes with MiXCR, one entry per CDR3 protein. This sample has roughly 31,000 distinct CDR3 sequences; about 5% occur once, and the top ten carry roughly an eighth. The chain has TRBV6-6 and TRBJ1-1, with D hard to call. Sequencing used whole blood. This receptor was taken from an adult who was a healthcare worker with PCR-confirmed SARS-CoV-2 infection or an uninfected control (not recorded which). As DNA, the CDR3 is TGTGCCAGCAGCCGAGACGCGCTGACTGAAGCTTTCTTT. Translation: CASSRDALTEAFF.